This T cell receptor beta chain was observed in a study of cytomegalovirus exposure and HLA in healthy donors. Study-level information: Later, an analysis reported that the 95 to 150 validation repertoires had used the same platform as the approximately 670 first-cohort repertoires.

Trimming removed 6 bases from V and 1 base from J, with 12 bases in between. The CDR3 has 14 amino acids. CDR1 and CDR2 (germline): MNHNY, SVGAGI (reference sequence). In regard to this clone: Its antigen is still unknown.

The assay was immunoSEQ multiplex PCR, and TCRdb's table has in-frame clones only and misses some. The top ten clones hold about 2.5% of a sample with fewer than 200,000 clones, more than 75% of them seen once. Whole-study results and caveats: Three CMV-associated chains proved CMV antigen-specific in vitro. First-cohort TCR clusters tended to co-occur in the 130 or so validation repertoires, a later analysis found.

The sequence was collected from a man between 18 and 29 years old in good health and CMV-seropositive. This rearrangement joins TRBV6-6 to TRBJ1-1, with a possible D match to TRBD1 (6 bases). Sequenced material: PBMCs. The CDR3: CASRPGVWNTEAFF. The CDR3 DNA is TGTGCCAGCAGACCAGGGGTTTGGAACACTGAAGCTTTCTTT.